These 12 T cell receptor beta chains came from one sample sequenced in a study of identical twins' blood T cells. Each CDR3 protein is one row after TCRdb ran MiXCR on the 5' RACE reads. Among 300,000 to 400,000 distinct CDR3 sequences, about 28% were seen once, and the ten largest hold 5.5% to 6.5%. The material sequenced was PBMCs. The receptors shown here come from a woman aged 18-49 years in good health.

The chain carries TRBV6-2 or TRBV6-3 and TRBJ1-5, with 7 bases that match TRBD1. The junction had 8 bases not matched to a gene; V was cut back by 5 bases and J by 4 bases. Germline V CDR1 and CDR2: MNHEY, SVGEGT. The CDR3 length is 15 residues. CDR3 protein: CASSAFGTANQPQHF. CDR3 sequence (DNA): TGTGCCAGCAGTGCGTTCGGGACAGCTAATCAGCCCCAGCATTTT.

This rearrangement joins TRBV6-6 to TRBJ2-7, with D perhaps given as TRBD1 or TRBD2 (5 bases each). This CDR3 is built from 15 residues. In germline, CDR1 is MNHNY, CDR2 SVGAGI (reference sequence). V was clipped by 6 bases and J by 2 bases, with 17 bases between them. CDR3 nucleotides: TGTGCCAGCAGGAGGGATACAGGTGTGGCCTACGAGCAGTACTTC. Translation gives CASRRDTGVAYEQYF.

The rearrangement links TRBV6-2 or TRBV6-3 to TRBJ2-4; 9 bases fit TRBD1. Trimming removed 5 bases from V and 8 bases from J; junction bases left unmatched: 10. CDR1 and CDR2 from the germline V gene are MNHEY and SVGEGT. This CDR3 comprises 15 residues. The CDR3: CASSPLGQGTHIQYF. The CDR3 coding sequence is TGTGCCAGCAGTCCGTTGGGACAGGGAACCCACATTCAGTACTTC.

J is TRBJ1-1 and V is TRBV6-6; a weak D match, TRBD1 (5 bases). CDR1 and CDR2 from the germline V gene are MNHNY and SVGAGI (reference sequence). V shed 1 base and J shed 2 bases, with 11 bases lying between them. The CDR3 runs 15 residues. CDR3 nucleotide sequence: TGTGCCAGCAGTTACTATGGGGGGGGAAACACTGAAGCTTTCTTT. Translated, it gives CASSYYGGGNTEAFF.

The CDR3 protein is CASSRGGSSYNEQFF. CDR3 sequence (DNA): TGCGCCAGCAGCCGAGGGGGAAGCTCCTACAATGAGCAGTTCTTC. This chain links TRBV5-1 with TRBJ2-1; weak D call: TRBD1 (6 bases). The length of the CDR3 is 15 residues. CDR1 and CDR2 (germline): SGHRS, YFSETQ. V lost 4 bases to trimming and J lost 0 bases, with 11 bases between them. Variable domain in full (rest from reference TRBV5-1 and TRBJ2-1): KAGVTQTPRYLIKTRGQQVTLSCSPISGHRSVSWYQQTPGQGLQFLFEYFSETQRNKGNFPGRFSGRQFSNSRSEMNVSTLELGDSALYLCASSRGGSSYNEQFFGPGTRLTVL.

The gene calls are TRBV20-1 and TRBJ1-2; 8 nucleotides align to TRBD1. Looked up from germline, CDR1 is DFQATT and CDR2 is SNEGSKA (reference sequence). Unmatched junction bases numbered 8, after V lost 5 bases and J lost 3 bases. The length of the CDR3 is 14 residues. The CDR3 coding sequence is TGCAGTGCTCAAAGACAGGGGTTCGACTATGGCTACACCTTC. Translated: CSAQRQGFDYGYTF.

This clonotype was picked up one time. At one end the junction does not follow the germline gene, possibly because of a read error. The gene calls are TRBV24-1 and TRBJ2-1; the match to TRBD1 covers 11 bases. The CDR3 covers 15 residues. The V gene's germline CDR1 is KGHDR and CDR2 SFDVKD. The CDR3 is CATSDPGTGGNGQFF. DNA of the CDR3: TGTGCCACCAGTGATCCCGGGACAGGGGGGAATGGGCAGTTCTTC.

This clonotype was seen only a few times. The V call is TRBV3-1, the J call TRBJ2-3; D gene ambiguous. This CDR3 is built from 13 residues. Trimming stripped 7 bases from V and 0 bases from J, with 8 bases between. Germline assignment: CDR1 LGHDT and CDR2 YNNKEL (reference sequence). CDR3 bases: TGTGCCAGCACCCCGACGAGCACAGATACGCAGTATTTT. Amino acid sequence: CASTPTSTDTQYF.

This clonotype has just a few counts. V gene TRBV19 combines with J gene TRBJ1-2, with TRBD1 matching over 10 bases. There are 17 residues in the CDR3. V gave up 7 bases and J gave up 2 bases; unmatched junction bases: 13. Germline V CDR1 and CDR2: LNHDA, SQIVND (reference sequence). DNA of the CDR3: TGTGCCAGTATCGGGGGGGGACAGGGGCGTCCCAACTATGGCTACACCTTC. Translating gives CASIGGGQGRPNYGYTF.

This clonotype was counted once. The chain links TRBV6-5 to TRBJ2-7; maybe TRBD2 (5 bases). Germline V gives CDR1 MNHEY, CDR2 SVGAGI. With 0 bases removed from V and 3 bases from J, the gap between germline ends came to 18 bases. The CDR3 totals 17 residues. The CDR3 DNA reads as TGTGCCAGCAGTTACTCAAGTGGTCGGGGTAGGTTCTACGAGCAGTACTTC. Its protein product is CASSYSSGRGRFYEQYF.

CDR3 sequence (DNA): TGTGCCACCAGTGACCGTAGCGGGAGCTCCTACAATGAGCAGTTCTTC. Translation gives CATSDRSGSSYNEQFF. V usage is TRBV24-1 and J usage is TRBJ2-1; 9 bases fit TRBD2. There are 16 residues in the CDR3. CDR1 KGHDR and CDR2 SFDVKD come from the germline V gene. The trim removed 4 bases at V and 0 bases at J, leaving 3 bases unmatched.

This clonotype was picked up a small number of times. The V and J genes are TRBV7-9 and TRBJ2-7, with 8 positions matching TRBD2. Germline V lookup: CDR1 SEHNR, CDR2 FQNEAQ (reference sequence). V lost 5 bases, J lost 4 bases, and 13 bases stayed unmatched. CDR3 length: 16 amino acids. For the CDR3, the DNA is TGTGCCAGCAGCCGTGGTAAGATAGCGGGACGGTACGAGCAGTACTTC. Translation: CASSRGKIAGRYEQYF.